Each of the 30 T cell receptor beta chains below was sequenced from the same sample in a study of T-cell memory formation after mild COVID-19. TCRdb passed the 5' RACE reads through MiXCR, listing each CDR3 protein once. Among tens of thousands of distinct CDR3 sequences listed, over 8.5% were seen once. The sequenced sample was PBMCs or a T cell subset sorted from them (not recorded which). Receptor source: an adult woman who had mild COVID-19 (a few samples of this study predate the infection). Cell type and time point are not known.

The chain links TRBV9 to TRBJ1-1; possible D gene TRBD1, 5 bases. The germline V gene has CDR1 SGDLS and CDR2 YYNGEE. V gave up 1 base and J gave up 6 bases, with 16 bases separating them. CDR3 length equals 15 residues. The CDR3 coding sequence is TGTGCCAGCAGCGTACTTTACCAGGGTTTGTCTGAAGCTTTCTTT. Its translation is CASSVLYQGLSEAFF.

This clonotype was observed at least ten times. The gene calls are TRBV27 and TRBJ1-6; D is ambiguous. Looked up from germline, CDR1 is MNHEY and CDR2 is SMNVEV (reference sequence). Trimming stripped 3 bases from V and 4 bases from J, with 13 bases between. This CDR3 has 16 amino acids. CDR3 sequence (DNA): TGTGCCAGCAGTTTGTCGGAACAGCTGTATAATTCACCCCTCCACTTT. This encodes CASSLSEQLYNSPLHF.

This clonotype turned up a few times. The V gene is TRBV25-1, the J gene TRBJ2-7, with D perhaps given as TRBD1 or TRBD2 (6 bases each). CDR1 is MGHDK, CDR2 SYGVNS, per germline. Trimming left V 2 bases short and J 4 bases short, with 15 bases between. CDR3 size: 15 residues. DNA for the CDR3: TGTGCCAGCAGTGAAGGGGCGGGACACCTATACGAGCAGTACTTC. Its protein product is CASSEGAGHLYEQYF.

This clonotype was seen only a few times. This chain links TRBV9 with TRBJ1-1; no definite D call. Germline V gives CDR1 SGDLS, CDR2 YYNGEE. This CDR3 spans 14 amino acids. V was cut by 0 bases and J by 4 bases, with 10 bases left in between. The CDR3 protein is CASSVEGRGTEAFF. Written as DNA, the CDR3 is TGTGCCAGCAGCGTAGAGGGTCGAGGCACTGAAGCTTTCTTT.

This clonotype was detected ten times or more. The chain is built from TRBV9 and TRBJ2-1; TRBD2 is a possible D gene (5 bases). The CDR3 contains 14 residues. Per the germline V gene, CDR1 is SGDLS and CDR2 is YYNGEE. V shed 4 bases and J shed 8 bases, with 16 bases lying between them. The CDR3 DNA is TGTGCCAGCAGCCCTTCGGACTGGAAGGATGAGCAGTTCTTC. The encoded protein is CASSPSDWKDEQFF.

This clonotype was recorded at least ten times. This sequence joins TRBV14 and TRBJ2-1; tentatively, D is TRBD1 (5 bases). With 3 bases removed from V and 10 bases from J, the gap between germline ends came to 10 bases. The CDR3 totals 12 residues. CDR1 is SGHDN and CDR2 is FVKESK in the germline V gene. CDR3 residues: CASSHGWTEQFF. For the CDR3, the DNA is TGTGCCAGCAGCCATGGATGGACAGAGCAGTTCTTC.

The J gene is TRBJ2-3, the V gene TRBV3-1, with no clear D. The V end lost 6 bases, the J end lost 3 bases, and 4 bases lay between the germline ends. The CDR3 totals 11 residues. Germline V gene sequence: CDR1 LGHDT, CDR2 YNNKEL (reference sequence). The CDR3 sequence is CASRGTDTQYF. Here the CDR3 DNA reads TGTGCCAGCAGAGGAACAGATACGCAGTATTTT.

This clonotype has a handful of counts. The chain combines TRBV7-3 with TRBJ1-6; D uncertain. Trimming took 1 base from V and 7 from J, leaving 11 bases between them. Germline V gene lookup returns CDR1 SGHTA and CDR2 FQGTGA. This CDR3 contains 15 residues. The CDR3 loop reads CASSLNARLNSPLHF. CDR3 sequence (DNA): TGTGCCAGCAGCTTAAACGCCAGATTAAATTCACCCCTCCACTTT. The full variable domain, in which reference TRBV7-3 and TRBJ1-6 provide the parts outside the CDR3, is GAGVSQTPSNKVTEKGKYVELRCDPISGHTALYWYRQSLGQGPEFLIYFQGTGAADDSGLPNDRFFAVRPEGSVSTLKIQRTERGDSAVYLCASSLNARLNSPLHFGNGTRLTVT.

This clonotype was recorded many times. The DNA of the CDR3 is TGCAGCGCCGGGGACTACAATGAGCAGTTCTTC. Its translation is CSAGDYNEQFF. The chain combines TRBV29-1 with TRBJ2-1, with a weak D call TRBD2 (5 bases). The CDR3 runs 11 residues. V shed 7 bases and J shed 3 bases, with 7 bases lying between them. The germline CDR1 and CDR2 sequences are SQVTM and ANQGSEA.

J is TRBJ2-1 and V is TRBV7-9; D is perhaps TRBD2 (6 bases). The germline V gene encodes CDR1 SEHNR and CDR2 FQNEAQ (reference sequence). The CDR3 consists of 13 residues. The V and J ends lost 5 bases and 6 bases respectively, with 11 bases between them. This CDR3 reads CASSQGLPNEQFF. CDR3 in DNA: TGTGCCAGCAGCCAGGGACTTCCCAATGAGCAGTTCTTC.

This clonotype has a handful of counts. The V call is TRBV20-1, the J call TRBJ1-6; possible D gene TRBD1, 5 bases. CDR1 and CDR2 (germline): DFQATT, SNEGSKA (reference sequence). V was trimmed by 3 bases and J by 7 bases, leaving 22 bases between them. This CDR3 has 17 residues. CDR3 amino acids: CSASNPYQGVGNSPLHF. The CDR3 DNA follows: TGCAGTGCTAGCAACCCCTACCAGGGAGTGGGGAATTCACCCCTCCACTTT.

This clonotype has at least ten counts. This chain links TRBV6-6 with TRBJ2-5; 8 nucleotides agree with TRBD1. Germline V lookup: CDR1 MNHNY, CDR2 SVGAGI (reference sequence). V lost 5 bases to trimming and J lost 4 bases; unmatched junction nucleotides: 6. The CDR3 runs to 14 residues. The CDR3 protein is CASSARTGRETQYF. The CDR3 DNA reads as TGTGCCAGCAGTGCTAGGACAGGGAGAGAGACCCAGTACTTC.

This chain uses TRBV29-1 with TRBJ1-2, with D unclear. This CDR3 contains 12 residues. V lost 6 bases, J lost 4 bases, and 12 bases lay in between. CDR1 and CDR2 from the germline V gene are SQVTM and ANQGSEA. The CDR3 spells CSVVDGFYGYTF. Here the CDR3 DNA reads TGCAGCGTCGTTGACGGATTCTATGGCTACACCTTC.

This clonotype was detected many times. V is TRBV4-2 and J is TRBJ1-1; no firm D call. Germline-derived CDR1 and CDR2 are LGHNA and YNFKEQ. Trimming left V 0 bases short and J 1 base short, with 15 bases between. The CDR3 loop spans 17 amino acids. CDR3 in amino acids: CASSQDLEAGKNTEAFF. In DNA form, the CDR3 reads TGTGCCAGCAGCCAAGACCTGGAGGCAGGAAAGAACACTGAAGCTTTCTTT.

This clonotype showed up many times. The J gene is TRBJ2-1, the V gene TRBV14; the match to TRBD2 covers 10 bases. The germline V gene has CDR1 SGHDN and CDR2 FVKESK. The length of the CDR3 is 15 residues. V was pared by 2 bases and J by 7 bases, with 5 bases of the junction left unmatched. CDR3 amino acids: CASSQLAGVSNEQFF. CDR3 DNA sequence: TGTGCCAGCAGCCAACTAGCGGGAGTTTCAAATGAGCAGTTCTTC.

This clonotype appeared a few times. The chain couples TRBV12-3 or TRBV12-4 to TRBJ2-7, with 8 bases aligning to TRBD2. This CDR3 spans 18 amino acids. Unmatched junction bases numbered 17, after V lost 3 bases and J lost 4 bases. This CDR3 is CASSFLSVAGGSRYEQYF. In DNA form, the CDR3 reads TGTGCCAGCAGTTTTCTCTCCGTGGCGGGAGGTTCCCGATACGAGCAGTACTTC.

The gene calls are TRBV2 and TRBJ2-7; the match to TRBD2 covers 11 bases. The ends lost 8 bases at V and 0 bases at J; junction bases unmatched: 6. The CDR3 is 15 amino acids. The germline V gene encodes CDR1 SNHLY and CDR2 FYNNEI. This chain's CDR3 is CASGLAGDLSYEQYF. CDR3 nucleotides: TGTGCCAGCGGACTAGCGGGTGACCTCTCCTACGAGCAGTACTTC.

The chain recombines TRBV6-5 with TRBJ1-1; 8 bases map to TRBD1. The CDR3 is 17 residues long. Losses at the gene ends were 0 bases for V and 1 base for J; bases not matched to a gene: 7. Germline V CDR1 and CDR2: MNHEY, SVGAGI. The CDR3 sequence is CASSYSGRGRGNTEAFF. CDR3 nucleotide sequence: TGTGCCAGCAGTTACTCGGGCAGGGGGCGCGGGAACACTGAAGCTTTCTTT.

This clonotype was seen a few times. The CDR3 loop is CASSYTKAPGELFF. The CDR3 DNA sequence: TGTGCCAGCAGTTACACCAAGGCCCCCGGGGAGCTGTTTTTT. V and J are TRBV6-5 and TRBJ2-2; D unresolved. CDR3 length: 14 residues. Germline values: CDR1 MNHEY, CDR2 SVGAGI. V was cut by 2 bases and J by 6 bases, with 10 bases left in between.

The CDR3 region has the DNA TGCAGTGCCGCACGGAGGGGTCGCGGGCCTGAAGCTTTCTTT. It codes for CSAARRGRGPEAFF. The rearrangement links TRBV20-1 to TRBJ1-1; TRBD1 is a possible D gene (5 bases). Germline lookup yields CDR1 DFQATT and CDR2 SNEGSKA (reference sequence). The V end was cut by 6 bases, the J end by 6 bases, with 20 bases between. The length of the CDR3 is 14 residues.

The J gene is TRBJ1-1, the V gene TRBV5-1, with D unresolved. V was cut by 6 bases and J by 4 bases, with 16 bases left in between. This CDR3 spans 14 amino acids. CDR1 and CDR2 (germline): SGHRS, YFSETQ. The DNA for the CDR3 is TGCGCCAGCACCGCGGGTGGGCGGAGCACTGAAGCTTTCTTT. It codes for CASTAGGRSTEAFF.

This clonotype occurred many times. V gene TRBV11-2 combines with J gene TRBJ2-3, with TRBD2 matching 10 bases. The germline V gene encodes CDR1 SGHAT and CDR2 FQNNGV. Trimming removed 1 base from V and 13 bases from J; junction bases left unmatched: 8. This CDR3 spans 14 amino acids. The CDR3 loop reads CASSLGVSGGPEYF. In nucleotides, the CDR3 is TGTGCCAGCAGCTTAGGGGTTAGCGGGGGGCCGGAGTATTTT.

This clonotype was detected many times. The gene calls are TRBV6-5 and TRBJ2-5; 12 nucleotides agree with TRBD2. The J segment lost 6 bases and the V segment lost 10 bases, leaving 9 bases of the junction unmatched. Germline CDR1 reads MNHEY; CDR2 reads SVGAGI. The CDR3 extends over 14 amino acids. CDR3 bases: TGTGCCACCAAACTAGCGGGGGGCGAGAAGACCCAGTACTTC. Protein product: CATKLAGGEKTQYF.

The table lists this clonotype with a few counts. This rearrangement joins TRBV7-2 to TRBJ2-1; 10 nucleotides match TRBD1. The junction had 8 bases not matched to a gene; V was cut back by 5 bases and J by 7 bases. CDR1 and CDR2 (germline): SGHTA, FQGNSA. The CDR3 runs 15 residues. CDR3: CASSLRDRGGNEQFF. As DNA, the CDR3 is TGTGCCAGCAGCCTCCGGGACAGGGGAGGGAATGAGCAGTTCTTC.

This clonotype was seen repeatedly, ten times or more. The chain carries TRBV5-6 and TRBJ2-7, with 7 bases lining up with TRBD1. CDR1 is SGHDT and CDR2 is YYEEEE in the germline V gene. The CDR3 has 12 residues. V was pared by 5 bases and J by 5 bases, with 4 bases of the junction left unmatched. The CDR3 spells CASRGQFNEQYF. In nucleotides, the CDR3 is TGTGCCAGCAGGGGACAGTTCAACGAGCAGTACTTC.

J is TRBJ2-1 and V is TRBV11-1, with D possibly matching TRBD2 (5 bases). V was clipped by 3 bases and J by 6 bases, with 15 bases between them. Germline V gives CDR1 SGHAT, CDR2 FQDESV (reference sequence). This CDR3 comprises 15 residues. Here the CDR3 reads CASSFAVEGFNEQFF. The CDR3, as DNA: TGTGCCAGCAGCTTCGCAGTCGAGGGCTTCAATGAGCAGTTCTTC.

This clonotype appeared many times. This chain uses TRBV4-1 with TRBJ2-3, with 14 bases fitting TRBD2. The CDR3 has 19 residues. The junction had 9 bases not matched to a gene; V was cut back by 3 bases and J by 1 base. Per germline, CDR1 MGHRA and CDR2 YSYEKL. CDR3 sequence (DNA): TGCGCCAGCAGCCAGACCGGCCGGGGACTAGCGGGAGGCACAGATACGCAGTATTTT. It specifies CASSQTGRGLAGGTDTQYF.

In its sample, this clonotype was seen a few times. The rearrangement uses TRBV29-1 and TRBJ2-3; a weak D match, TRBD2 (6 bases). Deletions cut 3 bases from V and 4 bases from J, with 17 bases between. The length of the CDR3 is 15 residues. Germline V gives CDR1 SQVTM, CDR2 ANQGSEA. The CDR3 DNA follows: TGCAGCGTTGAGACCGGGAGAAGGTTTGCAGATACGCAGTATTTT. Encoded protein: CSVETGRRFADTQYF.

The sample holds a few counts of this clonotype. The CDR3 nucleotides are TGTGCCAGCAATCCAGGGGGGGCTACTAACTATGGCTACACCTTC. This encodes CASNPGGATNYGYTF. The gene calls are TRBV11-2 and TRBJ1-2; 7 bases are a match to TRBD1. J was trimmed by 0 bases and V by 7 bases; bases with no gene match: 8. Germline V gene data show CDR1 as SGHAT and CDR2 as FQNNGV. The CDR3 extends over 15 amino acids. The full variable domain, with the rest looked up from reference TRBV11-2 and TRBJ1-2, is EAGVAQSPRYKIIEKRQSVAFWCNPISGHATLYWYQQILGQGPKLLIQFQNNGVVDDSQLPKDRFSAERLKGVDSTLKIQPAKLEDSAVYLCASNPGGATNYGYTFGSGTRLTVV.

This clonotype was seen only a few times. This sequence joins TRBV18 and TRBJ1-5, with 7 bases fitting TRBD1. Germline V gene lookup returns CDR1 KGHSH and CDR2 LQKENI. V lost 0 bases and J lost 8; bases outside the gene matches: 13. This CDR3 spans 17 amino acids. In nucleotides, the CDR3 is TGTGCCAGCTCACCACCAAGTCAGACAGGGCTTATCGAGCCCCAGCATTTT. Encoded protein: CASSPPSQTGLIEPQHF.